Described below is a single T cell receptor (beta chain) sequence and its context. What it binds is not known. Repertoires were sampled repeatedly during chemoradiotherapy. V gave up 4 bases and J gave up 6 bases, with 16 bases separating them. Looked up from germline, CDR1 is WSHSY and CDR2 is SAAADI. This CDR3 has 14 amino acids. This record belongs to a study of chemoradiotherapy in HPV16-positive cancers. Study as a whole: Candidate HPV-specific T-cell clones and common TCR motifs came from functional assays in a couple of HPV16-positive patients. Notes on the study in general: In HPV16-positive patients, HPV-responsive T-cell expansion tracked better recurrence-free survival. During treatment, candidate HPV-specific clones and E7-related motifs expanded in tumor.

Sequencing used immunoSEQ multiplex PCR; TCRdb keeps in-frame clones, though not all of them. The sample lists some 9,300 clones, about 84% occurring once. This sequence was found in a human donor with HPV-associated anogenital cancer. This sample comprised blood, obtained from a patient who underwent chemoradiotherapy. The genes are TRBV10-2 and TRBJ2-7; no reliable D call. The CDR3 DNA reads TGCGCCAGCAGTGGACATCTCGGGTTGGGCGAGCAGTACTTC. Its protein product is CASSGHLGLGEQYF.